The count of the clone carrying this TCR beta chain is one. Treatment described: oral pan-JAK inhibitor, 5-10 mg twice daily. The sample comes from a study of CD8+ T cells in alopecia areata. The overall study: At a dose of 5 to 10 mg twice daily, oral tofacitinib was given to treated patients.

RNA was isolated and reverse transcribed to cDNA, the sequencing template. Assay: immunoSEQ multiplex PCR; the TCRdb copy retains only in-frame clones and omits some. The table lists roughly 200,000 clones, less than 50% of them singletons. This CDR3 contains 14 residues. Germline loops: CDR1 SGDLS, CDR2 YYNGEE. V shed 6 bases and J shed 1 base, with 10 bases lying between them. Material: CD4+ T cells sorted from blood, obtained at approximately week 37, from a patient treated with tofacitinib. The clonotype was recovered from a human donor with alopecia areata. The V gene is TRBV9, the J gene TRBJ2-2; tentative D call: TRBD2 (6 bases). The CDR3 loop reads CASKGRGNTGELFF. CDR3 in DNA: TGTGCCAGCAAAGGGCGGGGGAACACCGGGGAGCTGTTTTTT.